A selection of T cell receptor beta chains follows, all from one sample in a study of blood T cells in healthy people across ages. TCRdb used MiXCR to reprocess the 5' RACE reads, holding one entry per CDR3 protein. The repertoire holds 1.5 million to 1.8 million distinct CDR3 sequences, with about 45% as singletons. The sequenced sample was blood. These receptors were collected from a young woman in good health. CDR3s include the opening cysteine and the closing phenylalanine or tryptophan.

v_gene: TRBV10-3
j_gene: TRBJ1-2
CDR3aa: CAISPGRGYTF

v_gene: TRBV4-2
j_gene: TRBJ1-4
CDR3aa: CASSISSGEKLFF

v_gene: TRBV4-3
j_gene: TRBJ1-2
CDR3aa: CASSQDASRGNANYGYTF

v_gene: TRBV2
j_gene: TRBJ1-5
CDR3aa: CASSEAEGVGQPQHF

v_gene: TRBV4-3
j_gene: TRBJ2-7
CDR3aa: CASSQDRAPSSYEQYF

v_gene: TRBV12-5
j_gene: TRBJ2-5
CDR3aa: CASGAGQGEETQYF

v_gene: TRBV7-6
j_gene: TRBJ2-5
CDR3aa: CASSTWRETQYF

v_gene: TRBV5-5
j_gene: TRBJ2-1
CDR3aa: CASSLGKSGSMYNEQFF

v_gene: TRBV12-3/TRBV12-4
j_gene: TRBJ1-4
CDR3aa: CASSPDGSTNEKLFF

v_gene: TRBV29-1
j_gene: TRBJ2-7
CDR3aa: CSVGGLAGANVQYF

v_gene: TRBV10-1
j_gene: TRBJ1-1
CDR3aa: CASSSGGLPNTEAFF

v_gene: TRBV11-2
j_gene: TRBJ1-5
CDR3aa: CASSLDKPAYQPQHF

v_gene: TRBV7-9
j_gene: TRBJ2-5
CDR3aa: CASSSDTENRETQYF

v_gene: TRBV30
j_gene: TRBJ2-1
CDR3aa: CAWSGGGDFNEQFF

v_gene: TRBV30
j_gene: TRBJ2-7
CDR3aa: CAWSVSDNFYEQYF

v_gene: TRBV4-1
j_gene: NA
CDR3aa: CASSILGSSYNEQYF

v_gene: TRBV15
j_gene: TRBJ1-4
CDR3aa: CATSRVRRDRHEKLFF

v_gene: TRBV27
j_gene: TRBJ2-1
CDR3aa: CASSSPWRGANNEQFF

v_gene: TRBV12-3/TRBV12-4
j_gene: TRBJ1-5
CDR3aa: CASSLGKGGGNQPQHF

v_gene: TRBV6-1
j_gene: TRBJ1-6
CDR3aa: CASTLEAPNSPLHF